A single sample is the source of the 25 T cell receptor beta chains below, sequenced in a study of response to subunit inactivated influenza vaccine. One entry per CDR3 protein, called by TCRdb with MiXCR from the RT-PCR reads. Among hundreds of thousands of distinct CDR3 sequences listed, approximately 14% were seen once. This specimen consisted of PBMCs from blood, obtained 14 days before vaccination. The receptors originated from a man in his forties or fifties who received an inactivated influenza vaccine.

This clonotype appeared many times. CDR3 coding DNA: TGTGCCATCAGTCGGACAGGGCTGGAAACGAACACTGAAGCTTTCTTT. This translates into CAISRTGLETNTEAFF. This chain connects TRBV10-3 to TRBJ1-1; TRBD1 aligns across 8 bases. Looked up from germline, CDR1 is ENHRY and CDR2 is SYGVKD. The CDR3 has 16 residues. V lost 5 bases and J lost 1; bases outside the gene matches: 9.

The chain uses TRBV28 and TRBJ1-5; D might be TRBD1 (5 bases). Germline CDR1 MDHEN, CDR2 SYDVKM. The CDR3 is 14 residues long. Trimming pared 2 bases from V and 6 bases from J, leaving 11 bases between. The CDR3: CASSLGRAGQPQHF. The CDR3 DNA reads TGTGCCAGCAGTTTAGGCAGGGCCGGTCAGCCCCAGCATTTT.

V and J are TRBV20-1 and TRBJ2-5; the match to TRBD1 covers 12 bases. After removal of 5 bases from V and 4 bases from J, the junction contained 14 bases not matched to a gene. The germline gives CDR1 DFQATT, CDR2 SNEGSKA (reference sequence). There are 17 residues in the CDR3. The CDR3 protein is CSASPRDRGLWGETQYF. DNA of the CDR3: TGCAGTGCTTCCCCCCGGGACAGGGGGCTGTGGGGAGAGACCCAGTACTTC.

This clonotype was recorded a few times. CDR3 sequence reads: CASSMDSGGYGYTF. Written as DNA, the CDR3 is TGCGCCAGCAGCATGGACTCGGGAGGTTATGGCTACACCTTC. This rearrangement joins TRBV5-1 to TRBJ1-2; D is unresolved. CDR3 size: 14 residues. The germline V gene has CDR1 SGHRS and CDR2 YFSETQ. Trimming stripped 4 bases from V and 5 bases from J, with 15 bases between.

The rearrangement links TRBV3-1 to TRBJ1-5; 10 positions match TRBD1. The V and J ends lost 2 bases and 0 bases, in that order; junction bases with no gene match: 7. The CDR3 spans 18 residues. The V gene's germline CDR1 is LGHDT and CDR2 YNNKEL (reference sequence). The CDR3 coding sequence is TGTGCCAGCAGCCAATCGGACAGGGGGATCTATAGCAATCAGCCCCAGCATTTT. This codes for CASSQSDRGIYSNQPQHF.

This clonotype was observed many times. The chain employs TRBV3-1 and TRBJ2-1, with D possibly called TRBD1 or TRBD2 (6 bases each). The V end was cut by 3 bases, the J end by 7 bases, with 10 bases between. This CDR3 contains 13 residues. Germline CDR1 is LGHDT and CDR2 is YNNKEL (reference sequence). The DNA of the CDR3 is TGTGCCAGCAGCCAGGGGGGCCCGAATGAGCAGTTCTTC. Amino acids: CASSQGGPNEQFF.

There are a few counts of this clonotype. The chain uses TRBV12-3 or TRBV12-4 and TRBJ2-1, with 8 bases lining up with TRBD1. CDR3 length: 12 residues. The J segment lost 9 bases and the V segment lost 5 bases, leaving 3 bases of the junction unmatched. The DNA for the CDR3 is TGTGCCAGCAGTGCAGGGGGCCTTGAGCAGTTCTTC. Its protein product is CASSAGGLEQFF.

This clonotype was found many times. The J gene is TRBJ2-7, the V gene TRBV5-1; D perhaps matches TRBD1 (6 bases). Germline V CDR1 and CDR2: SGHRS, YFSETQ. The V end was cut by 0 bases, the J end by 2 bases, with 9 bases between. This CDR3 region has 14 residues. CDR3 amino acids: CASSLADRTYEQYF. The CDR3 DNA follows: TGCGCCAGCAGCTTGGCGGACAGAACCTACGAGCAGTACTTC.

This clonotype was seen more than once but under ten times. This chain connects TRBV20-1 to TRBJ2-5; D is ambiguous. V gave up 7 bases and J gave up 1 base, with 13 bases separating them. The CDR3 extends over 13 amino acids. Germline values: CDR1 DFQATT, CDR2 SNEGSKA (reference sequence). The CDR3 spells CSGTLSGQETQYF. The CDR3 DNA follows: TGCAGTGGTACCCTATCTGGCCAAGAGACCCAGTACTTC.

This clonotype showed up many times. The CDR3: CASSQALVRNEQFF. The DNA of the CDR3 is TGTGCCAGCAGCCAAGCGCTAGTCCGGAATGAGCAGTTCTTC. The chain joins TRBV3-1 to TRBJ2-1; no reliable D call. CDR1 and CDR2 from the germline V gene are LGHDT and YNNKEL (reference sequence). V gave up 1 base and J gave up 7 bases, with 11 bases separating them. The CDR3 runs 14 residues.

The chain is built from TRBV20-1 and TRBJ1-1; D remains unclear. CDR1 is DFQATT, CDR2 SNEGSKA, per germline (reference sequence). This CDR3 is built from 12 residues. Trimming removed 5 bases at V and 0 bases at J, with 7 bases between. CDR3 nucleotides: TGCAGTGCTCCAGGAATGAACACTGAAGCTTTCTTT. Protein sequence: CSAPGMNTEAFF.

This clonotype was seen repeatedly, ten times or more. One junction end does not reproduce the germline sequence, and a read error may be involved. The chain has TRBV29-1 and TRBJ1-2, with 8 positions matching TRBD1. The CDR3 loop spans 14 amino acids. Germline CDR1 SQVTM, CDR2 ANQGSEA. CDR3 residues: CSVGQGASNYGYTF. As DNA, the CDR3 is TGCAGTGTTGGGCAGGGGGCTAGCAACTATGGCTACACCTTC.

This clonotype was counted a few times. CDR3 residues: CSVNGQGSLGTEAFF. The CDR3 coding sequence is TGCAGCGTTAACGGACAGGGGAGTTTAGGCACTGAAGCTTTCTTT. The chain uses TRBV29-1 and TRBJ1-1; 9 bases align to TRBD1. Germline-derived CDR1 and CDR2 are SQVTM and ANQGSEA. With V trimmed by 5 bases and J by 4 bases, 11 bases remained unmatched. This CDR3 comprises 15 residues. Together with reference TRBV29-1 and TRBJ1-1, the CDR3 gives the full variable domain: SAVISQKPSRDICQRGTSLTIQCQVDSQVTMMFWYRQQPGQSLTLIATANQGSEATYESGFVIDKFPISRPNLTFSTLTVSNMSPEDSSIYLCSVNGQGSLGTEAFFGQGTRLTVV.

A few counts support this clonotype. This chain joins TRBV6-1 and TRBJ2-3, with 9 nucleotides matching TRBD1. Germline CDR1 is MNHNS and CDR2 is SASEGT. V was pared by 6 bases and J by 5 bases, with 9 bases of the junction left unmatched. This CDR3 contains 15 residues. The CDR3 region is CASRSGQGGVDTQYF. CDR3 bases: TGTGCCAGCAGGTCGGGACAGGGCGGGGTAGATACGCAGTATTTT.

This clonotype has only a few counts. The chain employs TRBV25-1 and TRBJ2-5; D is perhaps TRBD2 (6 bases). Germline CDR1 and CDR2: MGHDK and SYGVNS. The CDR3 runs to 15 residues. V was trimmed by 3 bases and J by 1 base, leaving 12 bases between them. DNA of the CDR3: TGTGCCAGCAGTGACCTTCAGCGGGTCCAAGAGACCCAGTACTTC. Translation gives CASSDLQRVQETQYF. Full variable domain (remainder filled in from reference TRBV25-1 and TRBJ2-5): EADIYQTPRYLVIGTGKKITLECSQTMGHDKMYWYQQDPGMELHLIHYSYGVNSTEKGDLSSESTVSRIRTEHFPLTLESARPSHTSQYLCASSDLQRVQETQYFGPGTRLLVL.

This clonotype has a handful of counts. This chain joins TRBV29-1 and TRBJ1-2, with D perhaps matching TRBD1 (5 bases). V was trimmed by 5 bases and J by 7 bases, leaving 14 bases between them. This CDR3 region has 12 residues. CDR1 SQVTM and CDR2 ANQGSEA come from the germline V gene. The CDR3 DNA sequence: TGCAGCGTTCGGGTCCCAGGGACTGGCTACACCTTC. Encoded protein: CSVRVPGTGYTF. Using reference TRBV29-1 and TRBJ1-2 for the parts outside the CDR3, the full variable domain is SAVISQKPSRDICQRGTSLTIQCQVDSQVTMMFWYRQQPGQSLTLIATANQGSEATYESGFVIDKFPISRPNLTFSTLTVSNMSPEDSSIYLCSVRVPGTGYTFGSGTRLTVV.

The rearrangement joins TRBV5-1 to TRBJ1-2; TRBD1 matches 7 bases. V dropped 2 bases and J dropped 0; count of bases not matched to a gene: 7. Germline V CDR1 and CDR2: SGHRS, YFSETQ. This CDR3 contains 16 residues. CDR3 sequence reads: CASSLGGQETNYGYTF. CDR3 DNA sequence: TGCGCCAGCAGCTTAGGAGGACAGGAGACTAACTATGGCTACACCTTC.

This clonotype was observed a few times. The rearrangement links TRBV3-1 to TRBJ1-5; D call uncertain. Germline V gene sequence: CDR1 LGHDT, CDR2 YNNKEL (reference sequence). Trimming took 4 bases from V and 9 from J, leaving 10 bases between them. The CDR3 covers 12 residues. The CDR3 loop is CASSRGGGPQHF. The CDR3 DNA reads TGTGCCAGCAGCCGTGGAGGTGGGCCCCAGCATTTT.

The genes are TRBV6-2 or TRBV6-3 and TRBJ2-5, with 7 bases lining up with TRBD1. Germline lookup yields CDR1 MNHEY and CDR2 SVGEGT. V gave up 6 bases and J gave up 7 bases; unmatched junction bases: 11. The CDR3 has 14 residues. CDR3 in DNA: TGTGCCAGCAGAGAAGACAGGGTTCCGGGGACCCAGTACTTC. It yields the protein CASREDRVPGTQYF.

This chain links TRBV15 with TRBJ1-5; D is undetermined. Trimming removed 5 bases from V and 2 bases from J, with 16 bases in between. The germline V gene encodes CDR1 LNHNV and CDR2 YYDKDF (reference sequence). The CDR3 covers 16 residues. The DNA for the CDR3 is TGTGCCACCAGCGGTGAGGGCGCAACAGGCAATCAGCCCCAGCATTTT. It encodes CATSGEGATGNQPQHF.

This clonotype was found a few times. This chain connects TRBV12-3 or TRBV12-4 to TRBJ2-5; 11 bases line up with TRBD1. V lost 3 bases, J lost 4 bases, and 10 bases stayed unmatched. CDR3 length: 17 amino acids. The CDR3 bases are TGTGCCAGCAGTTTCAGGACAGGGGGCGCATCGACAGAGACCCAGTACTTC. The encoded protein is CASSFRTGGASTETQYF.

CDR3 amino acids: CASSLTGFTGELFF. The CDR3 DNA reads as TGCGCCAGCAGCTTGACAGGGTTCACCGGGGAGCTGTTTTTT. V gene TRBV5-1 combines with J gene TRBJ2-2; D possibly corresponds to TRBD1 (6 bases). The CDR3 has 14 amino acids. Trimming took 1 base from V and 4 from J, leaving 8 bases between them. Looked up from germline, CDR1 is SGHRS and CDR2 is YFSETQ.

This chain joins TRBV15 and TRBJ2-7; the match to TRBD2 covers 10 bases. Trimming removed 1 base from V and 1 base from J; junction bases left unmatched: 4. The germline gives CDR1 LNHNV, CDR2 YYDKDF (reference sequence). The CDR3 sequence is 16 residues long. The CDR3 region is CATSRGLAGGSYEQYF. In DNA, the CDR3 is TGTGCCACCAGCAGAGGACTAGCGGGTGGATCCTACGAGCAGTACTTC. Using reference TRBV15 and TRBJ2-7 for the parts outside the CDR3, the full variable domain is DAMVIQNPRYQVTQFGKPVTLSCSQTLNHNVMYWYQQKSSQAPKLLFHYYDKDFNNEADTPDNFQSRRPNTSFCFLDIRSPGLGDTAMYLCATSRGLAGGSYEQYFGPGTRLTVT.

This chain uses TRBV29-1 with TRBJ2-1, with 8 bases aligning to TRBD1. V lost 4 bases to trimming and J lost 9 bases; unmatched junction nucleotides: 5. Germline CDR1 SQVTM, CDR2 ANQGSEA. The CDR3 is 12 residues long. The CDR3: CSVVRGRGEQFF. In nucleotides, the CDR3 is TGCAGCGTTGTCAGGGGGCGGGGTGAGCAGTTCTTC.

This clonotype was recorded a few times. The chain has TRBV19 and TRBJ2-3; TRBD1 agrees at 7 bases. CDR1 is LNHDA, CDR2 SQIVND, per germline (reference sequence). The CDR3 sequence is 14 residues long. The V segment lost 8 bases and the J segment 5 bases; nucleotides outside the gene matches: 10. CDR3 sequence: CASCMTGRIDTQYF. Here the CDR3 DNA reads TGTGCCAGTTGCATGACAGGGAGAATAGATACGCAGTATTTT.